Listed here is a single T cell receptor beta chain. The antigen is not known. This sample was taken from a study of somatic mutations in cytotoxic T cells in rheumatoid arthritis. General study points: Measurement of CD8+ T-cell clonality revealed no significant difference between rheumatoid arthritis patients and age-matched healthy controls.

The CDR3 contains 15 residues. J was trimmed by 4 bases and V by 6 bases; bases with no gene match: 5. The germline V gene has CDR1 SNHLY and CDR2 FYNNEI. Assay used: immunoSEQ multiplex PCR; TCRdb lists only in-frame clones, some missing. In the table there are some 20,000 clones, around 63% of which are singletons. The sample comprised CD8+ T cells sorted from blood. This clonotype was obtained from an adult with rheumatoid arthritis. V gene TRBV2 combines with J gene TRBJ2-1; 11 bases fit TRBD2. The CDR3 reads CASREASGGYNEQFF. The CDR3 region has the DNA TGTGCCAGCAGGGAGGCTAGCGGGGGGTACAATGAGCAGTTCTTC. The full variable domain, completed using reference TRBV2 and TRBJ2-1, is EPEVTQTPSHQVTQMGQEVILRCVPISNHLYFYWYRQILGQKVEFLVSFYNNEISEKSEIFDDQFSVERPDGSNFTLKIRSTKLEDSAMYFCASREASGGYNEQFFGPGTRLTVL.